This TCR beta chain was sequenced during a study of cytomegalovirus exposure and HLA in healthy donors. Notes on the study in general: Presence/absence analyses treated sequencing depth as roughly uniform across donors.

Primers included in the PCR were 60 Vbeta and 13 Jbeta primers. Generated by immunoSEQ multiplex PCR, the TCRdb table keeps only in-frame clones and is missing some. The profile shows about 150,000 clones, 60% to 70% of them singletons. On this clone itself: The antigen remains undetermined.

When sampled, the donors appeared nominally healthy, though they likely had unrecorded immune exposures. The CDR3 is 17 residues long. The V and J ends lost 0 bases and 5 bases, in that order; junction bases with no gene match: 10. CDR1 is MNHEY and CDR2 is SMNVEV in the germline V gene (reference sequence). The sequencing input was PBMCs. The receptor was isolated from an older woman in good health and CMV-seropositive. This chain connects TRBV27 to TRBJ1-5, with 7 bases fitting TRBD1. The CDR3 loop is CASSLSLTGSGYQPQHF. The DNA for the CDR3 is TGTGCCAGCAGTTTATCGTTGACAGGGTCCGGGTATCAGCCCCAGCATTTT.